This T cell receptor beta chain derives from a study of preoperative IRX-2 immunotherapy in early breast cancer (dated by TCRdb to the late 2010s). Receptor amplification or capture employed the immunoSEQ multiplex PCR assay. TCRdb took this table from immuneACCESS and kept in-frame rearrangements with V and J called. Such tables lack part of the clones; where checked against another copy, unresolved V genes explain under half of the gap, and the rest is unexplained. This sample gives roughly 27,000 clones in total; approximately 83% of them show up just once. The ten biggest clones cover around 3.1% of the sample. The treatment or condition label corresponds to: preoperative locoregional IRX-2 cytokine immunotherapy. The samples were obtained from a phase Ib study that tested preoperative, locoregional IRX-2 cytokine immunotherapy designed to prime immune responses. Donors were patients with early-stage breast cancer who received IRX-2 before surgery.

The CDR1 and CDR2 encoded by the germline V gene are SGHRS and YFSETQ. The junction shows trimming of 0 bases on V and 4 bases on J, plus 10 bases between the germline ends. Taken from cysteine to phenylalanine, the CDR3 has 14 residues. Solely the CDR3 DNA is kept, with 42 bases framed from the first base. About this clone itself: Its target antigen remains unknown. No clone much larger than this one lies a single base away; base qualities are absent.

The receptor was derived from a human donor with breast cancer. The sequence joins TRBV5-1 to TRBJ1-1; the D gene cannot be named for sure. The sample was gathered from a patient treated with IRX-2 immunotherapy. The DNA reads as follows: TGCGCCAGCAGCTTGGCACCGCCGAGCACTGAAGCTTTCTTT. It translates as CASSLAPPSTEAFF. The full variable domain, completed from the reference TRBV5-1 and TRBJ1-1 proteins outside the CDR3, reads KAGVTQTPRYLIKTRGQQVTLSCSPISGHRSVSWYQQTPGQGLQFLFEYFSETQRNKGNFPGRFSGRQFSNSRSEMNVSTLELGDSALYLCASSLAPPSTEAFFGQGTRLTVV.